These T cell receptor beta chains were read from a single sample in a study of T cells after somatic rescue of genetic block. The repertoire was sequenced with immunoSEQ multiplex PCR; TCRdb's copy has only in-frame clones and lacks some. The profile shows about 63,000 clones, about 91% of them singletons. The material sequenced was peripheral blood mononuclear cells (PBMCs). Source of these receptors: a man aged 40-49 years. The CDR3 runs from the conserved cysteine through the conserved F or W. A D gene is named only where the DNA matches it firmly. Clone sizes are given selectively: once, few, many, or a class where the clone is expanded.

- | TRBD1 | TRBJ2-6 | TRBV2 | CASKDRGTGANVLTF | TGTGCCAGCAAAGACAGGGGGACTGGGGCCAACGTCCTGACTTTC
- | TRBD1 | TRBJ2-7 | TRBV5-5 | CASSFWDRGYEQYF | TGTGCCAGCAGCTTTTGGGACAGGGGGTACGAGCAGTACTTC
- | TRBD1 | TRBJ1-2 | TRBV6-1 | CASSAGQGAYGYTF | TGTGCCAGCAGTGCTGGACAGGGGGCTTACGGCTACACCTTC
- | - | TRBJ1-1 | TRBV5-1 | CASSSEGNTEAFF | TGCGCCAGCAGCTCGGAGGGGAACACTGAAGCTTTCTTT
- | - | TRBJ2-1 | TRBV18 | CASSPTGTPSQFF | TGTGCCAGCTCACCGACCGGGACGCCCTCGCAGTTCTTC
- | - | TRBJ1-4 | TRBV18 | CASSRGQSTNEKLFF | TGTGCCAGCTCACGGGGCCAGTCAACTAATGAAAAACTGTTTTTT
- | TRBD2 | TRBJ2-7 | TRBV11-2 | CASSLGFGLAGSYEQYF | TGTGCCAGCAGCTTAGGGTTTGGTCTAGCGGGCTCCTACGAGCAGTACTTC
few | - | TRBJ2-1 | TRBV29-1 | CSVSPNNEQFF | TGCAGCGTTAGCCCAAACAATGAGCAGTTCTTC
few | - | TRBJ1-1 | TRBV2 | CASSSQGLVSEAFF | TGTGCCAGCAGTTCCCAGGGGTTGGTCTCTGAAGCTTTCTTT
- | - | TRBJ2-3 | TRBV6-5 | CASRPGLLDTQYF | TGTGCCAGCAGACCGGGACTCTTAGATACGCAGTATTTT
- | - | TRBJ1-2 | TRBV6-1 | CASSEQAATVRGYTF | TGTGCCAGCAGTGAACAGGCGGCCACTGTTCGGGGCTACACCTTC
once | TRBD2 | TRBJ2-7 | TRBV25-1 | CASSQGRASGKIYEQYF | TGTGCCAGCAGTCAGGGCCGGGCTAGCGGGAAGATCTACGAGCAGTACTTC
- | - | TRBJ1-4 | TRBV19 | CASSMTGGDEKLFF | TGTGCCAGTAGTATGACGGGGGGGGATGAAAAACTGTTTTTT
- | - | TRBJ2-3 | TRBV10-1 | CASGTSTDTQYF | TGCGCCAGCGGCACGAGCACAGATACGCAGTATTTT
- | - | TRBJ2-1 | TRBV5-6 | CASSLDVGPYNEQFF | TGTGCCAGCAGCTTGGACGTGGGTCCTTACAATGAGCAGTTCTTC
- | - | TRBJ2-1 | TRBV19 | CASSVGQGSYNEQFF | TGTGCCAGTAGTGTTGGCCAGGGCTCTTACAATGAGCAGTTCTTC
- | - | TRBJ2-1 | TRBV28 | CASSSLKGTARGGEQFF | TGTGCCAGCAGTAGTTTAAAAGGGACGGCTCGAGGGGGTGAGCAGTTCTTC
- | - | TRBJ1-3 | TRBV9 | CASSVGWAGNTIYF | TGTGCCAGCAGCGTAGGGTGGGCTGGAAACACCATATATTTT
- | - | TRBJ1-5 | TRBV18 | CASSAIQGNGQPQHF | TGTGCCAGCTCGGCAATTCAGGGAAACGGACAGCCCCAGCATTTT
- | - | TRBJ2-3 | TRBV11-3 | CASSLDSGVGTDTQYF | TGTGCCAGCAGCTTAGATTCGGGGGTCGGCACAGATACGCAGTATTTT
- | - | TRBJ2-5 | TRBV18 | CASSADGPHETQYF | TGTGCCAGCTCAGCGGACGGACCTCACGAGACCCAGTACTTC
- | TRBD1 | TRBJ2-1 | TRBV9 | CASSNPGQAAQYEQFF | TGTGCCAGCAGCAACCCTGGACAGGCCGCGCAGTATGAGCAGTTCTTC
- | TRBD2 | TRBJ2-7 | TRBV4-3 | CASSQDGRTSGYEQYF | TGCGCCAGCAGCCAAGATGGCCGGACTAGCGGCTACGAGCAGTACTTC
- | - | TRBJ2-2 | TRBV27 | CASSPTPGPGELFF | TGTGCCAGCAGTCCGACCCCAGGGCCCGGGGAGCTGTTTTTT
once | TRBD1 | TRBJ1-1 | TRBV2 | CASSPEGATEAFF | TGTGCCAGCAGCCCGGAGGGGGCCACTGAAGCTTTCTTT
- | - | TRBJ2-5 | TRBV5-6 | CASTRDYQETQYF | TGTGCCAGTACGAGGGACTACCAAGAGACCCAGTACTTC
- | TRBD1 | TRBJ2-1 | TRBV4-1 | CASSQDGQGIYNEQFF | TGCGCCAGCAGCCAAGATGGACAGGGGATCTACAATGAGCAGTTCTTC
- | TRBD2 | TRBJ2-1 | TRBV2 | CASSRVTSGESSYNEQFF | TGTGCCAGCAGTAGGGTCACTAGCGGGGAATCCTCCTACAATGAGCAGTTCTTC
- | TRBD1 | TRBJ2-6 | TRBV9 | CASSVPGQGVLSGANVLTF | TGTGCCAGCAGCGTTCCGGGACAGGGGGTCCTCTCTGGGGCCAACGTCCTGACTTTC
- | - | TRBJ2-7 | TRBV11-3 | CASSHGAAFVSYEQYF | TGTGCCAGCAGCCACGGGGCGGCATTTGTTTCCTACGAGCAGTACTTC
once | - | TRBJ1-5 | TRBV7-8 | CASSPEGEFPNQPQHF | TGTGCCAGCAGCCCCGAAGGGGAGTTCCCCAATCAGCCCCAGCATTTT
- | TRBD1 | TRBJ1-2 | TRBV2 | CASRTGGWDYGYTF | TGTGCCAGTCGGACAGGGGGATGGGACTATGGCTACACCTTC
- | TRBD1 | TRBJ2-1 | TRBV27 | CASASWDRINNEQFF | TGTGCCAGTGCATCCTGGGACAGGATAAACAATGAGCAGTTCTTC
- | TRBD2 | TRBJ2-3 | TRBV5-4 | CASRVAGGLASTDTQYF | TGTGCCAGCAGGGTAGCGGGGGGCCTTGCTAGCACAGATACGCAGTATTTT
- | - | TRBJ1-5 | TRBV19 | CASNQQHSNQPQHF | TGTGCCAGTAATCAACAGCATAGCAATCAGCCCCAGCATTTT
- | - | TRBJ1-2 | TRBV7-9 | CASSLGQGDGYTF | TGTGCCAGCAGCTTAGGGCAGGGTGATGGCTACACCTTC
- | - | TRBJ2-7 | TRBV2 | CASSESQVYQYF | TGTGCCAGCAGTGAAAGTCAGGTGTACCAGTACTTC
- | - | TRBJ2-7 | TRBV25-1 | CASGPPGSAYEQYF | TGTGCCAGCGGACCCCCCGGGTCAGCCTACGAGCAGTACTTC
- | - | TRBJ1-4 | TRBV6-1 | CASSGSGSKYEKLFF | TGTGCCAGCAGTGGGTCCGGGTCCAAATATGAAAAACTGTTTTTT
- | TRBD2 | TRBJ2-2 | TRBV7-8 | CASSPSGGVTGELFF | TGTGCCAGCAGCCCAAGCGGGGGAGTCACCGGGGAGCTGTTTTTT
- | TRBD1 | TRBJ1-2 | TRBV27 | CASSLFWTGAYGYTF | TGTGCCAGCAGTCTCTTCTGGACAGGGGCCTATGGCTACACCTTC
- | - | TRBJ2-3 | TRBV12-2 | CASRLRVGGITDTQYF | TGTGCAAGTCGCTTAAGAGTGGGTGGAATCACAGATACGCAGTATTTT
- | TRBD2 | TRBJ2-3 | TRBV6-5 | CASSYRYTRLATQYF | TGTGCCAGCAGTTACCGTTACACTCGACTAGCCACGCAGTATTTT
- | TRBD2 | TRBJ2-1 | TRBV18 | CASSRTSGVEQFF | TGTGCCAGCTCACGGACTAGCGGAGTCGAGCAGTTCTTC
- | TRBD2 | TRBJ2-1 | TRBV19 | CASSSPGGSRNEQFF | TGTGCCAGTAGTTCCCCCGGGGGGAGTAGGAATGAGCAGTTCTTC
- | - | TRBJ2-1 | TRBV2 | CASRPTTSSYNEQFF | TGTGCCAGCAGGCCAACTACGAGCTCCTACAATGAGCAGTTCTTC
few | - | TRBJ1-5 | TRBV4-1 | CASSQDTGTGNQPQHF | TGCGCCAGCAGCCAAGATACTGGGACGGGGAATCAGCCCCAGCATTTT